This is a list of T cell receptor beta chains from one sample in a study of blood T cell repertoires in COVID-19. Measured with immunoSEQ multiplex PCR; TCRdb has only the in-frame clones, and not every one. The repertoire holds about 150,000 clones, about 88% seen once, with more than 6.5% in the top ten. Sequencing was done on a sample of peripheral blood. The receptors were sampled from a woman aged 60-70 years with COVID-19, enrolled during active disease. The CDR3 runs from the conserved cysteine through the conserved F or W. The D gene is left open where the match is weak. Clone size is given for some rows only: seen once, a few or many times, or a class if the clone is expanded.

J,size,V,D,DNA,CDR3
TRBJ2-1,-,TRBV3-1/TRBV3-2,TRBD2,TGTGCCAGCAGCCAAGTTGGGCTAGCGGGAGGAGAACGGTTCTTC,CASSQVGLAGGERFF
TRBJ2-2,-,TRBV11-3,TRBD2,TGTGCCAGCAGCTCGGGCCTCCTAGCGGGGGGCGACACCGGGGAGCTGTTTTTT,CASSSGLLAGGDTGELFF
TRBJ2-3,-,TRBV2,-,TGTGCCAGCAGTGAGGAAAGGACTAGCACAGATACGCAGTATTTT,CASSEERTSTDTQYF
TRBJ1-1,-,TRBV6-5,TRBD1,TGTGCCAGCAGAGGGCCGAAGGGGGCCAATGAAGCTTTCTTT,CASRGPKGANEAFF
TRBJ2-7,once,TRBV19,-,TGTGCCAGTAGACGGCACGGTCGGGACGAGCAGTACTTC,CASRRHGRDEQYF
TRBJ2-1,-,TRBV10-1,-,TGCGCCAGCGGGACGGGGGACTACAATGAGCAGTTCTTC,CASGTGDYNEQFF
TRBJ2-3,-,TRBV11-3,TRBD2,TGTGCCAGCAGCTTAACACTAGCGGGGTTCACAGATACGCAGTATTTT,CASSLTLAGFTDTQYF
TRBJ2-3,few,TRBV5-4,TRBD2,TGTGCCAGCAGCATAACTAGCGCGATCACAGATACGCAGTATTTT,CASSITSAITDTQYF
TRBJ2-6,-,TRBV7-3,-,TGTGCCAGCAGCCTACACGGGACTCCAGGGGCCAACGTCCTGACTTTC,CASSLHGTPGANVLTF
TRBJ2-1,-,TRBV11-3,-,TGTGCCAGCAGCCCCCCGGGGGGCGATGAGCAGTTCTTC,CASSPPGGDEQFF
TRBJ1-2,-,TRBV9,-,TGTGCCAGCAGCGTAACGGGGAACTATGGCTACACCTTC,CASSVTGNYGYTF
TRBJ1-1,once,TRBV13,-,TGTGCCAGCAGCTCGGACAGAAAGAACACTGAAGCTTTCTTT,CASSSDRKNTEAFF
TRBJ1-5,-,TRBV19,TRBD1,TGTGCCAGTAGTACTGACAGGGGTAGCAATCAGCCCCAGCATTTT,CASSTDRGSNQPQHF
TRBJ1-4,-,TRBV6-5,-,TGTGCCAGCAGTTACGGCGGATATGAAAAACTGTTTTTT,CASSYGGYEKLFF
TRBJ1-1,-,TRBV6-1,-,TGTGCCAGCAGTGAAAGGTGGGCGGGCACTGAAGCTTTCTTT,CASSERWAGTEAFF
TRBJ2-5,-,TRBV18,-,TGTGCCAGCTCACCAGCTCTCGGGAGCGGGGAGACCCAGTACTTC,CASSPALGSGETQYF
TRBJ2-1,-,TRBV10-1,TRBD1,TGCGCCAGCAGTGATTTCGACAGGGGGCCGTACAATGAGCAGTTCTTC,CASSDFDRGPYNEQFF